The next 16 T cell receptor beta chains were all read from a single sample in a study of glioma-infiltrating T cells after dendritic cell vaccination. TCRdb's table, derived via immunoSEQ multiplex PCR, lists solely in-frame clones and lacks some. The sample yields 75,000 to 95,000 clones, about nine tenths seen once. This sample's time point: after dendritic cell vaccination, including at tumor progression/relapse. Material: blood, obtained after dendritic cell vaccination. All receptors come from a human donor with glioblastoma.

This chain links TRBV30 with TRBJ2-7; 8 nucleotides match TRBD1. The CDR3 length is 15 residues. With V trimmed by 0 bases and J by 2 bases, 6 bases remained unmatched. The germline gives CDR1 GTSNPN, CDR2 SVGIG (reference sequence). The CDR3 reads CAWSVKTGVPYEQYF. The CDR3 DNA reads TGTGCCTGGAGTGTAAAGACAGGGGTACCCTACGAGCAGTACTTC.

CDR3 region: CAISATQGQPQHF. Written as DNA, the CDR3 is TGTGCCATCAGTGCGACTCAGGGGCAGCCCCAGCATTTT. The chain has TRBV10-3 and TRBJ1-5, with a weak D call TRBD1 (6 bases). The V gene lost 4 bases and the J gene lost 7 bases, with 11 bases spanning the gap. The CDR3 covers 13 residues. Per the germline V gene, CDR1 is ENHRY and CDR2 is SYGVKD.

The chain carries TRBV5-1 and TRBJ2-3; TRBD2 might be the D (7 bases). V was shortened by 4 bases and J by 0 bases, with 15 bases between the two germline ends. This CDR3 has 16 amino acids. Per the germline V gene, CDR1 is SGHRS and CDR2 is YFSETQ. DNA of the CDR3: TGCGCCAGCAGCATGTTAGGGGGGGCTAGCACAGATACGCAGTATTTT. Translating gives CASSMLGGASTDTQYF. The full variable domain, completed using reference TRBV5-1 and TRBJ2-3, is KAGVTQTPRYLIKTRGQQVTLSCSPISGHRSVSWYQQTPGQGLQFLFEYFSETQRNKGNFPGRFSGRQFSNSRSEMNVSTLELGDSALYLCASSMLGGASTDTQYFGPGTRLTVL.

The CDR3 loop reads CAIGDRLSSYEQYF. DNA for the CDR3: TGTGCCATCGGAGACAGGTTATCTTCCTACGAGCAGTACTTC. The chain recombines TRBV10-3 with TRBJ2-7, with D possibly being TRBD1 (6 bases). Germline assignment: CDR1 ENHRY and CDR2 SYGVKD. The CDR3 runs to 14 residues. Trimming cost V 8 bases and J 1 base, with 15 bases left between them.

The genes are TRBV6-4 and TRBJ1-5, with 8 bases lining up with TRBD1. V was clipped by 5 bases and J by 6 bases; unmatched bases: 6. The CDR3 loop spans 14 amino acids. The germline V gene encodes CDR1 MRHNA and CDR2 SNTAGT. As DNA, the CDR3 is TGTGCCAGCAGTCCAGGACAGGGCCCTCAGCCCCAGCATTTT. It yields the protein CASSPGQGPQPQHF.

CDR3 in amino acids: CASSYTPGTGVGYNEQFF. CDR3 DNA: TGTGCCAGCAGCTATACCCCGGGGACAGGCGTTGGGTACAATGAGCAGTTCTTC. The chain is built from TRBV7-6 and TRBJ2-1; 8 bases fit TRBD1. This CDR3 is built from 18 residues. With V trimmed by 4 bases and J by 4 bases, 15 bases remained unmatched. The germline V gene has CDR1 SGHVS and CDR2 FNYEAQ. Based on the CDR3 plus reference TRBV7-6 and TRBJ2-1, the full variable domain is GAGVSQSPRYKVTKRGQDVALRCDPISGHVSLYWYRQALGQGPEFLTYFNYEAQQDKSGLPNDRFSAERPEGSISTLTIQRTEQRDSAMYRCASSYTPGTGVGYNEQFFGPGTRLTVL.

The genes are TRBV30 and TRBJ1-2, with TRBD1 as a possible D gene (5 bases). Germline lookup yields CDR1 GTSNPN and CDR2 SVGIG (reference sequence). V dropped 0 bases and J dropped 4 bases, with 15 bases sitting between them. The CDR3 covers 15 residues. The CDR3 DNA sequence: TGTGCCTGGAGTGTAGGTATCAGGGACTCCTATGGCTACACCTTC. Its protein is CAWSVGIRDSYGYTF.

This chain connects TRBV6-1 to TRBJ1-4; perhaps TRBD1 as D (6 bases). The CDR3 length is 11 residues. The germline CDR1 and CDR2 sequences are MNHNS and SASEGT. CDR3 coding DNA: TGTAGGGACACCGAAAGGGAAAAACTGTTTTTT. Its protein product is CRDTEREKLFF.

The chain recombines TRBV7-2 with TRBJ2-7, with D uncertain. Germline CDR1 and CDR2: SGHTA and FQGNSA. The CDR3 totals 11 residues. With 6 bases removed from V and 2 bases from J, the gap between germline ends came to 5 bases. This CDR3 reads CASSSAYEQYF. The CDR3 region has the DNA TGTGCCAGCAGTTCAGCCTACGAGCAGTACTTC.

The rearrangement joins TRBV7-6 to TRBJ1-1, with D possibly being TRBD1 (5 bases). V lost 1 base and J 0 bases, leaving 6 bases between the germline ends. This CDR3 comprises 14 residues. CDR1 SGHVS and CDR2 FNYEAQ come from the germline V gene. This CDR3 is CASSLGQMNTEAFF. DNA for the CDR3: TGTGCCAGCAGCTTAGGACAGATGAACACTGAAGCTTTCTTT.

This chain joins TRBV4-1 and TRBJ1-1; a possible D gene is TRBD1 (6 bases). Trimming removed 4 bases at V and 4 bases at J, with 13 bases between. Looked up from germline, CDR1 is MGHRA and CDR2 is YSYEKL. The length of the CDR3 is 14 residues. CDR3 DNA: TGCGCCAGCAGCCCCCAAAGAGGGGGCACTGAAGCTTTCTTT. Translation: CASSPQRGGTEAFF.

The chain links TRBV5-1 to TRBJ2-5; 11 positions agree with TRBD2. J lost 5 bases, V lost 6 bases, and 9 bases had no gene match. Germline V gene data show CDR1 as SGHRS and CDR2 as YFSETQ. The CDR3 runs to 15 residues. This chain's CDR3 is CASNSGTSGGETQYF. The CDR3 coding sequence is TGCGCCAGCAACTCAGGGACTAGCGGAGGGGAGACCCAGTACTTC.

The J gene is TRBJ1-2, the V gene TRBV12-2. TRBV12-2 is flagged as a pseudogene. The CDR3 consists of 14 residues. CDR3 coding DNA: TGTGCAAGTCGGGTAGCCAGCGACTACTATGGCTACACCTTC. Translated: CASRVASDYYGYTF.

The CDR3 loop reads CASRAGTGGGDTQYF. CDR3 sequence (DNA): TGTGCCAGCAGAGCCGGGACAGGGGGCGGAGATACGCAGTATTTT. The rearrangement links TRBV28 to TRBJ2-3; 12 bases are shared with TRBD1. The CDR3 extends over 15 amino acids. J was trimmed by 5 bases and V by 6 bases; bases with no gene match: 6. CDR1 MDHEN and CDR2 SYDVKM come from the germline V gene.

This clone has a handful of counts. The chain couples TRBV7-9 to TRBJ2-7; 11 positions match TRBD2. The CDR3 is 16 residues long. V dropped 6 bases and J dropped 7; count of bases not matched to a gene: 14. Germline loops: CDR1 SEHNR, CDR2 FQNEAQ (reference sequence). CDR3 in DNA: TGTGCCAGCAGGGCCGGGACTAGCGGCTCTCGTTTAGAGCAGTACTTC. Translation: CASRAGTSGSRLEQYF. The whole variable domain, filled in from reference TRBV7-9 and TRBJ2-7, reads DTGVSQNPRHKITKRGQNVTFRCDPISEHNRLYWYRQTLGQGPEFLTYFQNEAQLEKSRLLSDRFSAERPKGSFSTLEIQRTEQGDSAMYLCASRAGTSGSRLEQYFGPGTRLTVT.

CDR3 amino acids: CASSSQQSSGNTIYF. The DNA of the CDR3 is TGTGCCAGCAGCTCGCAACAGAGCTCTGGAAACACCATATATTTT. J is TRBJ1-3 and V is TRBV9; D gene uncertain. The germline gives CDR1 SGDLS, CDR2 YYNGEE. There are 15 residues in the CDR3. Deletions cut 4 bases from V and 0 bases from J, with 11 bases between.